This entry describes one TCR beta chain. As yet, its antigen is unknown. The data belong to a study of TIL therapy for anti-PD-1-resistant metastatic lung cancer. Background on the study: Tumors carried a median roughly 1.5 non-synonymous mutations per megabase.

The time point: pre-treatment sample, taken before nivolumab and TIL therapy. The tumor samples were excised metastases, mostly pleural nodules or supraclavicular lymph nodes. V gave up 2 bases and J gave up 11 bases, with 20 bases separating them. The CDR3 runs 14 residues. The V gene's germline CDR1 is SGHDT and CDR2 YYEEEE. Study results and caveats: Many TIL product clones were absent from baseline tumor, suggesting clonal contraction.

The libraries were made with immunoSEQ v3. Only in-frame clones appear in the TCRdb table, and some are missing; sequencing was by immunoSEQ multiplex PCR. The sample shows 45,000 to 60,000 clones, about two thirds of them seen only once. The material sequenced was tumor tissue, taken at baseline. The chain joins TRBV5-6 to TRBJ2-7; D gene unclear. This sequence was found in a person between 30 and 80 years old with non-small cell lung cancer. The CDR3 nucleotides are TGTGCCAGCAGCTTCCTCAGCCCAACGGACCGGGAGTACTTC. Translated: CASSFLSPTDREYF.